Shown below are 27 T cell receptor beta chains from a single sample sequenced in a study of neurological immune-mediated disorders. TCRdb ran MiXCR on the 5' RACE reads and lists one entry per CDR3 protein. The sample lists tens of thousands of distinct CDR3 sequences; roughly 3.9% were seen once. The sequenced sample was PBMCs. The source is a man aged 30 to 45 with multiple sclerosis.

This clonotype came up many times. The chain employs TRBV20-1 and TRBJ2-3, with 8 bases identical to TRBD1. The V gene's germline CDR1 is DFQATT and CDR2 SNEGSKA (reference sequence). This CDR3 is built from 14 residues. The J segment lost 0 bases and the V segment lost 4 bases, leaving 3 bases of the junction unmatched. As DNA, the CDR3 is TGCAGTGCTACGGACAGGGTGAGCACAGATACGCAGTATTTT. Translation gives CSATDRVSTDTQYF.

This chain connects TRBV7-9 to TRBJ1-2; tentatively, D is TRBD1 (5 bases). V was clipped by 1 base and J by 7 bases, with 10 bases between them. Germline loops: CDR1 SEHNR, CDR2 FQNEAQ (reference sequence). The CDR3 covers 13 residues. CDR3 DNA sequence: TGTGCCAGCAGCTTAGGGGGCGGTGGTGGCTACACCTTC. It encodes CASSLGGGGGYTF.

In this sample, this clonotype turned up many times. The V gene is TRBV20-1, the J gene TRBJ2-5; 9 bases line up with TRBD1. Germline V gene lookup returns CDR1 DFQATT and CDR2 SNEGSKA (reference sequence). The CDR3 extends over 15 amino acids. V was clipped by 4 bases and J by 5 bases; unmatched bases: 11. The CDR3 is CSATPLQGAVETQYF. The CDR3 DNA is TGCAGTGCTACACCATTACAGGGGGCGGTGGAGACCCAGTACTTC.

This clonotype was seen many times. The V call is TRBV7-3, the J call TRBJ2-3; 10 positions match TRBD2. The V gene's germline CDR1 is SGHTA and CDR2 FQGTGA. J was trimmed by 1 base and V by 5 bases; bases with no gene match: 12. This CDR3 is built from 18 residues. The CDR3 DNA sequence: TGTGCCAGCAGCCCGGGCGGGAGGCTAGCGGGGGGCACAGATACGCAGTATTTT. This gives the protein CASSPGGRLAGGTDTQYF.

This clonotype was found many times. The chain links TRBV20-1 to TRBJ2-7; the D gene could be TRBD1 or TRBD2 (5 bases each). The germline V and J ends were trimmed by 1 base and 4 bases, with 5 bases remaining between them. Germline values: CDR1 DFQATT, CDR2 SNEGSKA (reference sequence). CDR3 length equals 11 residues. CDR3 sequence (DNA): TGCAGTGCTAGAGGGGGGTACGAGCAGTACTTC. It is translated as CSARGGYEQYF.

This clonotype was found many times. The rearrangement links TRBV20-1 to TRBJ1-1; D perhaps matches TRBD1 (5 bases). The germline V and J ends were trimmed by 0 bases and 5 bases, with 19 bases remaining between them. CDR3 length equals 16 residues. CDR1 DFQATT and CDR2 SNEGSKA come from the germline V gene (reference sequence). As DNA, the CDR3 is TGCAGTGCTAGAGAAGACCGGGACGAGGAATATACTGAAGCTTTCTTT. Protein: CSAREDRDEEYTEAFF.

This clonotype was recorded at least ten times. DNA of the CDR3: TGTGCCAGCAGTGATCCTAGCGGGGGGGCGGCGGATACGCAGTATTTT. Amino acid sequence: CASSDPSGGAADTQYF. V is TRBV25-1 and J is TRBJ2-3; TRBD2 agrees at 12 bases. Germline V CDR1 and CDR2: MGHDK, SYGVNS. The CDR3 contains 16 residues. V trimming: 3 bases; J trimming: 6 bases; junction bases outside the gene matches: 7.

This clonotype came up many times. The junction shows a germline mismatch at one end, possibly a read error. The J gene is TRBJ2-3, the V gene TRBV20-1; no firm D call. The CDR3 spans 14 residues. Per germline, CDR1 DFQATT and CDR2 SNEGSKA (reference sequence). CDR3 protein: CSARGHRITDTQYF. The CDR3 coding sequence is TGCAGTGCCAGAGGCCATAGGATCACAGATACGCAGTATTTT.

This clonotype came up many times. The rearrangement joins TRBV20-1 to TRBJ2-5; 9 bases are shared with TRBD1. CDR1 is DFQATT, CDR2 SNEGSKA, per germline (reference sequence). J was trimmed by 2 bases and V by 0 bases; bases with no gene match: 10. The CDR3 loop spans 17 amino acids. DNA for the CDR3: TGCAGTGCTAGAGACCGGGACAGGGCTGTTGGACAAGAGACCCAGTACTTC. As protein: CSARDRDRAVGQETQYF.

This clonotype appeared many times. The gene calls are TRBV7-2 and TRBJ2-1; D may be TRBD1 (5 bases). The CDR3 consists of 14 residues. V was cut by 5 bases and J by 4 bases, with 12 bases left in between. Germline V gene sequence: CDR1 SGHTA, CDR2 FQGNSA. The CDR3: CASSGAFAYNEQFF. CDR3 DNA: TGTGCCAGCAGCGGGGCCTTCGCATACAATGAGCAGTTCTTC. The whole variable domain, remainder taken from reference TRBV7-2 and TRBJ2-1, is GAGVSQSPSNKVTEKGKDVELRCDPISGHTALYWYRQSLGQGLEFLIYFQGNSAPDKSGLPSDRFSAERTGGSVSTLTIQRTQQEDSAVYLCASSGAFAYNEQFFGPGTRLTVL.

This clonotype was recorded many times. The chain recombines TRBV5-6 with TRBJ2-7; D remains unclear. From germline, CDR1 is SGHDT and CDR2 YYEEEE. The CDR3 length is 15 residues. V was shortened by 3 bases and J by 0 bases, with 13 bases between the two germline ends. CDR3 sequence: CASSSKGRSSYEQYF. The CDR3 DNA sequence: TGTGCCAGCAGCTCTAAAGGCAGGAGCTCCTACGAGCAGTACTTC.

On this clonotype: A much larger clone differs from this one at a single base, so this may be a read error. The CDR3 bases are TGTGCCAGCAGCCCAACAGGTTGGTCGTTCTTC. This sequence encodes CASSPTGWSFF. The chain uses TRBV7-9 and TRBJ2-1, with D perhaps TRBD1 (5 bases). Germline V gives CDR1 SEHNR, CDR2 FQNEAQ (reference sequence). The CDR3 is 11 residues long. The V and J ends lost 5 bases and 15 bases respectively, with 14 bases between them.

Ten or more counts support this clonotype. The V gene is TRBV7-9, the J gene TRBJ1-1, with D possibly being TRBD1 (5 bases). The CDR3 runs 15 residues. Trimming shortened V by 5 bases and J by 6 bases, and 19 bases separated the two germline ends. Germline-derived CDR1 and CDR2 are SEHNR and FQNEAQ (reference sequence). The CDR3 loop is CASSNQGGGSSEAFF. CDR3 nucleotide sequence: TGTGCCAGCAGCAACCAGGGTGGGGGGAGTTCTGAAGCTTTCTTT.

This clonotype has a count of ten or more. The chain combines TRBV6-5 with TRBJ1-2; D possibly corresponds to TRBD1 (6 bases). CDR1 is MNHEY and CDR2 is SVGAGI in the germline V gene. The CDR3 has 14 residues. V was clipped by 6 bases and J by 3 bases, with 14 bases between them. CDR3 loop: CASSPRGRDYGYTF. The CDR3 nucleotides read TGTGCCAGCAGCCCCAGGGGTCGAGACTATGGCTACACCTTC.

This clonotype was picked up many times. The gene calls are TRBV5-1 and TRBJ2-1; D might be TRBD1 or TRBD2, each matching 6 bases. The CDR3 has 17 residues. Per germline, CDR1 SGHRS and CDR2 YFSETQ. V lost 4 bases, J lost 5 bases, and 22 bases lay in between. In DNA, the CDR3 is TGCGCCAGCAGCCCCGATCGTACCCGGGGGCGAAACAATGAGCAGTTCTTC. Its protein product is CASSPDRTRGRNNEQFF.

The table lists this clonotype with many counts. The CDR3 loop reads CASSRGQDTGELFF. The CDR3 DNA sequence: TGTGCCAGCAGCAGAGGACAGGACACCGGGGAGCTGTTTTTT. J is TRBJ2-2 and V is TRBV5-5; 7 bases line up with TRBD1. The J segment lost 3 bases and the V segment lost 4 bases, leaving 3 bases of the junction unmatched. This CDR3 is built from 14 residues. Germline V gene sequence: CDR1 SGHKS, CDR2 YYEKEE (reference sequence).

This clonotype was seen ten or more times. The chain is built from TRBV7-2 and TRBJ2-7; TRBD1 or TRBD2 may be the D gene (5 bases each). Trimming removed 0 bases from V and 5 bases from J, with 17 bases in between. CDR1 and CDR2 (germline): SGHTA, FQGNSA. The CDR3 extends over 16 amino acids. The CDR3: CASSLAAGTPLDEQYF. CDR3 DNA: TGTGCCAGCAGCTTAGCGGCAGGGACCCCTCTCGACGAGCAGTACTTC. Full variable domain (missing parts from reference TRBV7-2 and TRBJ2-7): GAGVSQSPSNKVTEKGKDVELRCDPISGHTALYWYRQSLGQGLEFLIYFQGNSAPDKSGLPSDRFSAERTGGSVSTLTIQRTQQEDSAVYLCASSLAAGTPLDEQYFGPGTRLTVT.

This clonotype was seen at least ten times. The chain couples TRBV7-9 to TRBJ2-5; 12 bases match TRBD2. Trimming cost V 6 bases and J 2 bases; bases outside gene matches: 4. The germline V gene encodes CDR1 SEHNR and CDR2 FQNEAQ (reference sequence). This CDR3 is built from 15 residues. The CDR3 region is CASSPLAGGQETQYF. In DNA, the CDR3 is TGTGCCAGCAGTCCACTAGCGGGGGGACAAGAGACCCAGTACTTC.

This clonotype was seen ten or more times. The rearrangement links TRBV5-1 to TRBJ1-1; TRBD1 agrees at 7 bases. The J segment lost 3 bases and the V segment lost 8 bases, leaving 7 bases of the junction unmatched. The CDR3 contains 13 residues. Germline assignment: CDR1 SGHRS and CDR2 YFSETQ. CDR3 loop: CASTNRGDTEAFF. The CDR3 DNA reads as TGCGCCAGTACGAACAGGGGTGACACTGAAGCTTTCTTT.

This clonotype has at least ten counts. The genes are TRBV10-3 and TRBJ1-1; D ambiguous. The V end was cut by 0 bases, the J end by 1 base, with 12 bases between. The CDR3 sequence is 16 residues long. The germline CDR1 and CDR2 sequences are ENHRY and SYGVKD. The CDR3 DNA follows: TGTGCCATCAGTGAGTCAAAGACCGGGTGGAACACTGAAGCTTTCTTT. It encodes CAISESKTGWNTEAFF.

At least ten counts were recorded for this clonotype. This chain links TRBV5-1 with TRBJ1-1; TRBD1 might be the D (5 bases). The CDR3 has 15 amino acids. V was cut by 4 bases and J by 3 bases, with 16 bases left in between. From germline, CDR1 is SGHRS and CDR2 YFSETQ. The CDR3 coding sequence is TGCGCCAGCAGCGCCAGTAATAGGGGTTACACTGAAGCTTTCTTT. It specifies CASSASNRGYTEAFF.

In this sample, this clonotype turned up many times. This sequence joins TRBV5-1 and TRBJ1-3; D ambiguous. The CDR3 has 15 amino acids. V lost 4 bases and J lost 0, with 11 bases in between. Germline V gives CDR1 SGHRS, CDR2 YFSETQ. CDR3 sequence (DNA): TGCGCCAGCAGCGGTACCATAGACTCTGGAAACACCATATATTTT. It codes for CASSGTIDSGNTIYF.

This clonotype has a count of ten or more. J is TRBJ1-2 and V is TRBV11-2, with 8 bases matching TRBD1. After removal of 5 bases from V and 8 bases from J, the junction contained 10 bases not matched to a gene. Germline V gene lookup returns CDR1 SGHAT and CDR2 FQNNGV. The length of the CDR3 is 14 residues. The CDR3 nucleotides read TGTGCCAGCAGCCACGGACAGGGCGTTCGGGGCTACACCTTC. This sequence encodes CASSHGQGVRGYTF.

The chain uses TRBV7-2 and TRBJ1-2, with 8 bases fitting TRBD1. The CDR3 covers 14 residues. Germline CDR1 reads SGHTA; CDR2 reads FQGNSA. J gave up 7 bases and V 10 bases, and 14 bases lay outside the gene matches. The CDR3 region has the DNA TGTGCCAACAGACCCGGACAGGGTTTGAGTGGCTACACCTTC. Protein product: CANRPGQGLSGYTF.

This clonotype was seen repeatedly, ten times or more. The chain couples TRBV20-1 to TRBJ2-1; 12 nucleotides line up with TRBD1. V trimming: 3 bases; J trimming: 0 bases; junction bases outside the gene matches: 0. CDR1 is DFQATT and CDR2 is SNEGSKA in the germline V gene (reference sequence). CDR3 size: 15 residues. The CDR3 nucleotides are TGCAGTGCTAGGGGACAGGGGGCCTCCTACAATGAGCAGTTCTTC. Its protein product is CSARGQGASYNEQFF.

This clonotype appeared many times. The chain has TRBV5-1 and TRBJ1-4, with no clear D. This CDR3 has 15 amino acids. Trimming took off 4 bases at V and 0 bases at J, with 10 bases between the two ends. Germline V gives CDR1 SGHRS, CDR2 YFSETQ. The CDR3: CASSLSAATNEKLFF. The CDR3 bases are TGCGCCAGCAGCCTCTCGGCTGCAACTAATGAAAAACTGTTTTTT.

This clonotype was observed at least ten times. For the CDR3, the DNA is TGCAGTGCTAGGGGGACCCCCGTCCAAGAGACCCAGTACTTC. Its protein product is CSARGTPVQETQYF. V is TRBV20-1 and J is TRBJ2-5, with D possibly being TRBD1 or TRBD2 (5 bases each). The CDR3 contains 14 residues. CDR1 is DFQATT and CDR2 is SNEGSKA in the germline V gene (reference sequence). V was clipped by 3 bases and J by 1 base, with 12 bases between them.